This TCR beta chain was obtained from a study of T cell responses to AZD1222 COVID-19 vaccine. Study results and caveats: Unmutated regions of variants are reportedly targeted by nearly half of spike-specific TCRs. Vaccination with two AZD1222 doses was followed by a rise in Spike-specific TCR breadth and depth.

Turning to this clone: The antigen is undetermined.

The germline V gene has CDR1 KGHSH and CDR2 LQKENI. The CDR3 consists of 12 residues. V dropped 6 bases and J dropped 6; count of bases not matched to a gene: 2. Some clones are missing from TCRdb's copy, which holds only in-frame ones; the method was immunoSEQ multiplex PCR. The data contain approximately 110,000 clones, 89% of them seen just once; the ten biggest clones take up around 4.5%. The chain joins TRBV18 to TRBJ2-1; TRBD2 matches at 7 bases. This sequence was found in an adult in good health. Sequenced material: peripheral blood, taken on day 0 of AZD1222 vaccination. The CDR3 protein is CASSPSGNEQFF. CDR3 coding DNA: TGTGCCAGCTCGCCTAGCGGCAATGAGCAGTTCTTC.